The 30 T cell receptor beta chains below all came from one sample that was sequenced in a study of T-cell reconstitution after alpha-beta-depleted transplantation in children. Preparation of the TCRbeta library involved a method that used unique molecular identifiers. TCRdb independently ran MiXCR on the PCR reads; one entry per CDR3 protein. The table shows around 500,000 distinct CDR3 sequences, with approximately 12% occurring only once. The sample here was PBMCs from the stem cell graft donor, taken from the stem cell graft. These receptors were collected from a human donor who donated a stem cell graft to a child with combined immunodeficiency.

This clonotype was seen repeatedly, ten times or more. The chain is built from TRBV12-3 or TRBV12-4 and TRBJ2-5; D may be TRBD1 (6 bases). CDR3 length equals 13 residues. V lost 8 bases to trimming and J lost 2 bases, with 12 bases between them. The CDR3 bases are TGTGCCAGCGGCCAGGGGCGGCAAGAGACCCAGTACTTC. This sequence encodes CASGQGRQETQYF.

This clonotype was seen repeatedly, ten times or more. This sequence joins TRBV12-3 or TRBV12-4 and TRBJ2-5; 13 nucleotides agree with TRBD2. Trimming removed 8 bases from V and 2 bases from J; junction bases left unmatched: 5. This CDR3 is 15 amino acids long. The CDR3 loop reads CASATSGGLQETQYF. The CDR3 DNA sequence: TGTGCCAGCGCGACTAGCGGGGGGCTTCAAGAGACCCAGTACTTC.

V is TRBV5-6 and J is TRBJ2-3; the D is unclear. CDR3 size: 16 residues. V shed 0 bases and J shed 4 bases, with 15 bases lying between them. From germline, CDR1 is SGHDT and CDR2 YYEEEE. CDR3 sequence reads: CASSLVFGPRSDTQYF. The CDR3 DNA reads TGTGCCAGCAGCTTGGTTTTTGGTCCTAGGTCAGATACGCAGTATTTT.

This clonotype showed up just a few times. The genes are TRBV20-1 and TRBJ2-7; 8 positions match TRBD2. This CDR3 has 15 amino acids. J lost 0 bases, V lost 1 base, and 5 bases had no gene match. The germline CDR1 and CDR2 sequences are DFQATT and SNEGSKA (reference sequence). DNA of the CDR3: TGCAGTGCTAGAGCTCTGACTAGCGTCTCCTACGAGCAGTACTTC. Its protein product is CSARALTSVSYEQYF.

This clonotype occurred a few times. The chain combines TRBV29-1 with TRBJ1-2; D is perhaps TRBD1 (6 bases). Germline CDR1 reads SQVTM; CDR2 reads ANQGSEA. V shed 7 bases and J shed 4 bases, with 16 bases lying between them. The CDR3 extends over 13 amino acids. The chain's CDR3 is CSADRQATYGYTF. CDR3 nucleotide sequence: TGCAGCGCTGACCGACAGGCGACCTATGGCTACACCTTC. The full variable domain, its missing parts supplied by reference TRBV29-1 and TRBJ1-2, is SAVISQKPSRDICQRGTSLTIQCQVDSQVTMMFWYRQQPGQSLTLIATANQGSEATYESGFVIDKFPISRPNLTFSTLTVSNMSPEDSSIYLCSADRQATYGYTFGSGTRLTVV.

This clonotype was seen more than once but under ten times. The rearrangement links TRBV5-1 to TRBJ2-5; D uncertain. Germline values: CDR1 SGHRS, CDR2 YFSETQ. Trimming took off 5 bases at V and 7 bases at J, with 9 bases between the two ends. This CDR3 has 11 amino acids. The CDR3 bases are TGCGCCAGCAGGAACTCGGGGACCCAGTACTTC. This encodes CASRNSGTQYF.

This clonotype was seen only a few times. The chain recombines TRBV7-9 with TRBJ1-4; D is possibly TRBD1 (6 bases). The CDR3 sequence is 16 residues long. Between the trimmed V and J ends, which lost 3 bases and 5 bases, there was a span of 16 bases. From germline, CDR1 is SEHNR and CDR2 FQNEAQ (reference sequence). The CDR3 protein is CASSLNAAGGNEKLFF. DNA for the CDR3: TGTGCCAGCAGCTTGAACGCCGCGGGGGGCAATGAAAAACTGTTTTTT.

The chain employs TRBV7-9 and TRBJ2-3; no definite D call. V lost 8 bases and J 3 bases, leaving 9 bases between the germline ends. The CDR3 is 12 residues long. The germline gives CDR1 SEHNR, CDR2 FQNEAQ (reference sequence). DNA of the CDR3: TGTGCCAGCGCCCTCGTTACAGATACGCAGTATTTT. It encodes CASALVTDTQYF.

This clonotype was observed a handful of times. The rearrangement links TRBV27 to TRBJ2-1; TRBD2 matches at 10 bases. This CDR3 has 15 amino acids. After removal of 7 bases from V and 6 bases from J, the junction contained 9 bases not matched to a gene. Germline V lookup: CDR1 MNHEY, CDR2 SMNVEV (reference sequence). For the CDR3, the DNA is TGTGCCAGCACCTCGGCTAGCGGGAGTGGCAATGAGCAGTTCTTC. Amino acids: CASTSASGSGNEQFF.

Only a few counts were recorded for this clonotype. This chain connects TRBV5-8 to TRBJ1-4; unclear D gene. V gave up 0 bases and J gave up 6 bases, with 12 bases separating them. This CDR3 has 15 amino acids. CDR1 is SGHTS and CDR2 is YDEGEE in the germline V gene. The CDR3 nucleotides read TGTGCCAGCAGCTTGGTTGGCGGCGACGATGAAAAACTGTTTTTT. It codes for CASSLVGGDDEKLFF.

The chain carries TRBV29-1 and TRBJ2-5; D perhaps matches TRBD2 (7 bases). Trimming stripped 2 bases from V and 5 bases from J, with 24 bases between. CDR3 size: 17 residues. In germline, CDR1 is SQVTM, CDR2 ANQGSEA. CDR3 protein: CSVEWGGHGGSYETQYF. CDR3 sequence (DNA): TGCAGCGTTGAATGGGGGGGGCATGGCGGGAGTTATGAGACCCAGTACTTC.

The J gene is TRBJ1-2, the V gene TRBV29-1, with 9 bases matching TRBD1. This CDR3 spans 13 amino acids. V trimming: 6 bases; J trimming: 2 bases; junction bases outside the gene matches: 4. The germline gives CDR1 SQVTM, CDR2 ANQGSEA. The CDR3 region has the DNA TGCAGCGTGGAGGACAGGGGAAACTATGGCTACACCTTC. It translates to CSVEDRGNYGYTF.

The chain uses TRBV12-3 or TRBV12-4 and TRBJ2-7; 7 bases are shared with TRBD2. V shed 5 bases, J shed 6 bases, and the junction held 7 bases outside the gene matches. The CDR3 is 13 amino acids. As DNA, the CDR3 is TGTGCCAGCAGTCCATCCTCTAGCGGCGAGCAGTACTTC. Its protein is CASSPSSSGEQYF.

This clonotype has a count of ten or more. J is TRBJ2-5 and V is TRBV9, with a weak D call TRBD1 (7 bases). The CDR3 loop spans 15 amino acids. Germline-derived CDR1 and CDR2 are SGDLS and YYNGEE. Trimming removed 4 bases at V and 5 bases at J, with 18 bases between. The CDR3 here is CASSPRQGLGETQYF. The CDR3 DNA sequence: TGTGCCAGCAGCCCTAGACAGGGACTCGGGGAGACCCAGTACTTC.

This clonotype was seen repeatedly, ten times or more. The V call is TRBV15, the J call TRBJ2-3; the D gene is possibly TRBD2 (5 bases). V lost 0 bases and J lost 4, with 14 bases in between. The CDR3 runs to 16 residues. Germline CDR1 reads LNHNV; CDR2 reads YYDKDF (reference sequence). In DNA, the CDR3 is TGTGCCACCAGCAGAGATGAGACGGGGTTGCCAGATACGCAGTATTTT. This gives the protein CATSRDETGLPDTQYF.

This clonotype was observed at least ten times. The chain uses TRBV3-1 and TRBJ2-7, with 7 bases identical to TRBD2. The CDR3 spans 14 residues. Germline-derived CDR1 and CDR2 are LGHDT and YNNKEL (reference sequence). J was trimmed by 5 bases and V by 4 bases; bases with no gene match: 8. CDR3 coding DNA: TGTGCCAGCAGCCCCCCGACTAGCCCCCACGAGCAGTACTTC. Amino acid sequence: CASSPPTSPHEQYF.

At least ten counts were recorded for this clonotype. CDR3 DNA sequence: TGTGCCTTGACGGGAGCCAACACCGGGGAGCTGTTTTTT. This gives the protein CALTGANTGELFF. The rearrangement links TRBV30 to TRBJ2-2; D is possibly TRBD2 (6 bases). Germline CDR1 and CDR2: GTSNPN and SVGIG (reference sequence). The V end lost 7 bases, the J end lost 2 bases, and 11 bases lay between the germline ends. The CDR3 is 13 amino acids.

The V and J genes are TRBV4-3 and TRBJ2-7; D is tentatively TRBD1 or TRBD2 (5 bases each). With 0 bases removed from V and 2 bases from J, the gap between germline ends came to 14 bases. CDR3 length: 16 amino acids. Germline CDR1 and CDR2: LGHNA and YSLEER. The CDR3 spells CASSQDRGRTTYEQYF. DNA for the CDR3: TGCGCCAGCAGCCAAGATCGGGGCCGTACTACCTACGAGCAGTACTTC.

The chain has TRBV10-3 and TRBJ2-2, with D tentatively TRBD1 (5 bases). Germline V lookup: CDR1 ENHRY, CDR2 SYGVKD. V lost 3 bases and J lost 6, with 11 bases in between. The length of the CDR3 is 14 residues. CDR3 residues: CAISEGVSSGELFF. CDR3 nucleotides: TGTGCCATCAGTGAAGGGGTCTCCTCCGGGGAGCTGTTTTTT.

This clonotype was seen more than once but under ten times. The chain uses TRBV7-2 and TRBJ2-2; a weak D match, TRBD1 (5 bases). There are 16 residues in the CDR3. V lost 2 bases to trimming and J lost 1 base, with 11 bases between them. The V gene's germline CDR1 is SGHTA and CDR2 FQGNSA. This chain's CDR3 is CASSLQGPRNTGELFF. The CDR3 DNA sequence: TGTGCCAGCAGCTTACAGGGCCCACGGAACACCGGGGAGCTGTTTTTT.

The rearrangement links TRBV4-3 to TRBJ2-1; possibly TRBD1 for D (5 bases). The CDR3 has 15 amino acids. CDR1 LGHNA and CDR2 YSLEER come from the germline V gene. Between the trimmed V and J ends, which lost 0 bases and 10 bases, there was a span of 16 bases. CDR3 protein: CASSQDSVRVGEQFF. CDR3 sequence (DNA): TGCGCCAGCAGCCAAGACAGCGTCAGGGTTGGCGAGCAGTTCTTC.

In this sample, this clonotype turned up a few times. The chain joins TRBV19 to TRBJ2-7, with D unresolved. CDR1 and CDR2 from the germline V gene are LNHDA and SQIVND (reference sequence). This CDR3 has 13 residues. Trimming pared 3 bases from V and 4 bases from J, leaving 10 bases between. The CDR3 bases are TGTGCCAGTAGTATCGGCGAACCTTACGAGCAGTACTTC. Translation gives CASSIGEPYEQYF.

The chain recombines TRBV5-6 with TRBJ2-1; 9 bases fit TRBD1. Losses at the gene ends were 4 bases for V and 8 bases for J; bases not matched to a gene: 7. The germline V gene has CDR1 SGHDT and CDR2 YYEEEE. This CDR3 has 14 amino acids. The chain's CDR3 is CASSQGTGFDEQFF. Here the CDR3 DNA reads TGTGCCAGCAGCCAGGGGACAGGGTTCGATGAGCAGTTCTTC.

There are a few counts of this clonotype. V usage is TRBV20-1 and J usage is TRBJ1-5, with D hard to call. V dropped 0 bases and J dropped 5 bases, with 8 bases sitting between them. Germline CDR1 DFQATT, CDR2 SNEGSKA (reference sequence). CDR3 size: 13 residues. CDR3 loop: CSARDAPDQPQHF. The CDR3 nucleotides are TGCAGTGCTAGAGATGCCCCGGATCAGCCCCAGCATTTT.

This clonotype was seen repeatedly, ten times or more. The CDR3 coding sequence is TGTGCCAGCAGCCAAGGGGGGAGCTCCTACAATGAGCAGTTCTTC. This translates into CASSQGGSSYNEQFF. V gene TRBV4-2 combines with J gene TRBJ2-1; D possibly uses TRBD1 or TRBD2 (5 bases each). Trimming stripped 1 base from V and 0 bases from J, with 7 bases between. The germline gives CDR1 LGHNA, CDR2 YNFKEQ. The CDR3 covers 15 residues.

This clonotype was counted only a few times. The chain couples TRBV29-1 to TRBJ1-1; the match to TRBD1 covers 7 bases. The germline V gene encodes CDR1 SQVTM and CDR2 ANQGSEA. Losses at the gene ends were 4 bases for V and 7 bases for J; bases not matched to a gene: 9. The CDR3 contains 13 residues. CDR3 sequence: CSVATRGRSEAFF. The CDR3 DNA follows: TGCAGCGTTGCCACCAGGGGGAGGAGTGAAGCTTTCTTT.

This clonotype was detected ten times or more. J is TRBJ1-1 and V is TRBV5-5, with D unclear. V dropped 2 bases and J dropped 8 bases, with 10 bases sitting between them. The CDR3 covers 12 residues. Germline assignment: CDR1 SGHKS and CDR2 YYEKEE (reference sequence). In DNA form, the CDR3 reads TGTGCCAGCAGCTTTGGCAGCTCAGAAGCTTTCTTT. Its protein product is CASSFGSSEAFF.

This clonotype was recorded at least ten times. The chain carries TRBV12-3 or TRBV12-4 and TRBJ2-3; 9 positions agree with TRBD1. CDR3 length: 16 residues. V lost 4 bases and J lost 0; bases outside the gene matches: 5. CDR3: CASSSNRGLSTDTQYF. CDR3 DNA sequence: TGTGCCAGCAGTTCCAACAGGGGGCTAAGCACAGATACGCAGTATTTT.

This clonotype turned up a few times. The chain joins TRBV12-3 or TRBV12-4 to TRBJ2-7; D gene ambiguous. The ends were cut back, 3 bases at V and 0 bases at J, with 9 bases in the middle. The CDR3 has 14 residues. The CDR3 region is CASSFGVSSYEQYF. The CDR3 region has the DNA TGTGCCAGCAGTTTTGGAGTATCCTCCTACGAGCAGTACTTC.

This clonotype has a count of ten or more. The rearrangement joins TRBV30 to TRBJ2-7, with 7 bases lining up with TRBD2. CDR1 and CDR2 (germline): GTSNPN, SVGIG (reference sequence). The trim removed 0 bases at V and 6 bases at J, leaving 8 bases unmatched. CDR3 length equals 14 residues. The CDR3 region has the DNA TGTGCCTGGAGTGTGGGGGGGACCGTGGGCGAGCAGTACTTC. It codes for CAWSVGGTVGEQYF.